This TCR beta chain was recorded in a study of blood T cell repertoires in COVID-19. The wider study: Samples came from the United States, Italy and Spain, spanning acute and convalescent COVID-19.

V dropped 1 base and J dropped 7 bases, with 11 bases sitting between them. CDR3 length: 13 residues. Germline CDR1 is SEHNR and CDR2 is FQNEAQ (reference sequence). Original processing notes: Amplified reference gene primers provided the basis for estimating nucleated cell counts. Only in-frame clones appear in the TCRdb table, and some are missing; sequencing was by immunoSEQ multiplex PCR. The V and J calls and clone size come from that table; D and trimming were worked out from the DNA. Among roughly 33,000 clones listed, around 88% were seen once. The origin of this receptor is a human donor in a cohort sampled during active COVID-19. The chain combines TRBV7-9 with TRBJ2-7; D gene ambiguous. The specimen sequenced was peripheral blood. The CDR3 nucleotides read TGTGCCAGCAGCTTAGAAGGAGCGCGGGAGCAGTACTTC. Encoded protein: CASSLEGAREQYF.